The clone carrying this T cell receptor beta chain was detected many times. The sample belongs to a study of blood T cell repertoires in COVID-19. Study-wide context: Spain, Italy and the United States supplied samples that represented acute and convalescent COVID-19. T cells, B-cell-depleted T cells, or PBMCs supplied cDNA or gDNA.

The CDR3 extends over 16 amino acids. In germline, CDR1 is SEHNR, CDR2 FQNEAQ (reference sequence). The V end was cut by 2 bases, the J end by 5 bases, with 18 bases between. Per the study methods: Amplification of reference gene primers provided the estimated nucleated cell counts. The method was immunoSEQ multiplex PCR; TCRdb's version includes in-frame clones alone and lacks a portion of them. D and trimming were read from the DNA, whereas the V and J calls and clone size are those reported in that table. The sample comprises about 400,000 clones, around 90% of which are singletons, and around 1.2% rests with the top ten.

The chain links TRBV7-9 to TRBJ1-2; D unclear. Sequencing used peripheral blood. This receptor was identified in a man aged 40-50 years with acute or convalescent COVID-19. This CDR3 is CASSLSGMEDHYGYTF. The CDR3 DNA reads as TGTGCCAGCAGCTTATCGGGTATGGAAGACCATTATGGCTACACCTTC.